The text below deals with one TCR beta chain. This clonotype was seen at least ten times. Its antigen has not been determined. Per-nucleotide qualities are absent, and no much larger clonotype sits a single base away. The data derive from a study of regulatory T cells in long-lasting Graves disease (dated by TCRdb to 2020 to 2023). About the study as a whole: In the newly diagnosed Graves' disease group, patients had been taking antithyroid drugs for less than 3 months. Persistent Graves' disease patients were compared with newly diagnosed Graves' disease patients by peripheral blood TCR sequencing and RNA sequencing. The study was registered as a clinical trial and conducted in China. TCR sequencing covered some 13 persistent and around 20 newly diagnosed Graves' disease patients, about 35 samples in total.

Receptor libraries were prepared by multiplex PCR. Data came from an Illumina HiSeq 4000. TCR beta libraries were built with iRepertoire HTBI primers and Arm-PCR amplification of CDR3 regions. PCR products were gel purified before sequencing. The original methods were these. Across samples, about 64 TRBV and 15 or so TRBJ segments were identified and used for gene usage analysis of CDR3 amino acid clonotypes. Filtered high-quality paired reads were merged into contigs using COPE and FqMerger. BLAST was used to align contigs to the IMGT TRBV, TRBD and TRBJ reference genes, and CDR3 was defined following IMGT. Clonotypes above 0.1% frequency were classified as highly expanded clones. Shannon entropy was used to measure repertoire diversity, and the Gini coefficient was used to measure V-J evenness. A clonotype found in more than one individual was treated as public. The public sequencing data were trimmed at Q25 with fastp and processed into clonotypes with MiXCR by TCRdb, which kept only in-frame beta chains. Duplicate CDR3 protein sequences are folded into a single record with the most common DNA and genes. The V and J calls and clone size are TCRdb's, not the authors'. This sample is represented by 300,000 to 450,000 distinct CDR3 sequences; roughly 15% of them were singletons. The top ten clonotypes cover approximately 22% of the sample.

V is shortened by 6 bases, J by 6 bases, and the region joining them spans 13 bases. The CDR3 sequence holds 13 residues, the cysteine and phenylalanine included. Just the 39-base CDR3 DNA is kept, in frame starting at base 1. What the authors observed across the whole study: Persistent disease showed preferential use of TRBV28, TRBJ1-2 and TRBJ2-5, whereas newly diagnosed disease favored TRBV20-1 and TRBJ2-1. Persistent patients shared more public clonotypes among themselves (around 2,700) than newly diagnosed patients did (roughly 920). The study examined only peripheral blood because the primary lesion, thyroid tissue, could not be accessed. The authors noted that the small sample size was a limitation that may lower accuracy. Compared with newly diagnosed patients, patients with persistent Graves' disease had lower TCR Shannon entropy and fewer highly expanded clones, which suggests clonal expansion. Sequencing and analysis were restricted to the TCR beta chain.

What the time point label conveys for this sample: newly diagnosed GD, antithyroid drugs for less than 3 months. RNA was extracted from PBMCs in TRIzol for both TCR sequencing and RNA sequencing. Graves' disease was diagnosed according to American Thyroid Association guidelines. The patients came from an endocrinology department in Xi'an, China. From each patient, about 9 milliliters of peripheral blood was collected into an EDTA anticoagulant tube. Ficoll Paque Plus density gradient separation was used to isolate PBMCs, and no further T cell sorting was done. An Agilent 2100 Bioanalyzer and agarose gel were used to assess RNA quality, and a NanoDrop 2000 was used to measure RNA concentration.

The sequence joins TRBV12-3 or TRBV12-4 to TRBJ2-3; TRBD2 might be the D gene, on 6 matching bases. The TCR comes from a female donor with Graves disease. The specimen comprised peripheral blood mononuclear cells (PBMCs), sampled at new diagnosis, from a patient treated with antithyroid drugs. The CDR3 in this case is CASSKLAGDTQYF. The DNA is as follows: TGTGCCAGCAGCAAACTAGCCGGGGATACGCAGTATTTT.